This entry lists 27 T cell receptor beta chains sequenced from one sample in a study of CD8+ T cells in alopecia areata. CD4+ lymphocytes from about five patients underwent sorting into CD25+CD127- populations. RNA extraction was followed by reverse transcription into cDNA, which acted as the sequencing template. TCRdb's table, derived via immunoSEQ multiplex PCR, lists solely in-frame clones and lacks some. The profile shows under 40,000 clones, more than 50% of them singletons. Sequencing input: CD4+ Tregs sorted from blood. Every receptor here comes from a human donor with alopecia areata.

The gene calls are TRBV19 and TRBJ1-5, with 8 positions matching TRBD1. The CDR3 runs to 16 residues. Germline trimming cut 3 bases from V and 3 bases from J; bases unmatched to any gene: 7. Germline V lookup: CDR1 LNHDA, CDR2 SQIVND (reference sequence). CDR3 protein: CASSMRTGTHNQPQHF. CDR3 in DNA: TGTGCCAGTAGTATGCGGACAGGGACTCACAATCAGCCCCAGCATTTT.

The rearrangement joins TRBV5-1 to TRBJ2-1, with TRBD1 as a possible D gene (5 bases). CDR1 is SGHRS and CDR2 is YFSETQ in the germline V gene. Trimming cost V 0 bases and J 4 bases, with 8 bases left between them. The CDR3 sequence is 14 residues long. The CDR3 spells CASSLEGPYNEQFF. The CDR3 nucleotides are TGCGCCAGCAGCTTGGAGGGGCCATACAATGAGCAGTTCTTC.

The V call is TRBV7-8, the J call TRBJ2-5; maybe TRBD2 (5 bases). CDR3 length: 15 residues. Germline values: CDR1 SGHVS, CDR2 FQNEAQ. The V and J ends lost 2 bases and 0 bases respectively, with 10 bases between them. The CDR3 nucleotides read TGTGCCAGCAGCTTACCGTCGGACTACCAAGAGACCCAGTACTTC. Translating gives CASSLPSDYQETQYF.

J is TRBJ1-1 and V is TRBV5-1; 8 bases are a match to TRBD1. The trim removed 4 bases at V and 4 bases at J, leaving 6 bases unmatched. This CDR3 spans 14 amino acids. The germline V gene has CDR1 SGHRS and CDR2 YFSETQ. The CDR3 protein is CASSVGQGGTEAFF. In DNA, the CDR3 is TGCGCCAGCAGCGTAGGACAGGGAGGCACTGAAGCTTTCTTT.

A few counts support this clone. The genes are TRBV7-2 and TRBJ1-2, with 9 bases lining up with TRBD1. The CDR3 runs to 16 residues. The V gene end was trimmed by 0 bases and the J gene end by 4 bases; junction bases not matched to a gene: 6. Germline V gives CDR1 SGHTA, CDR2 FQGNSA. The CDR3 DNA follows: TGTGCCAGCAGCTTAGCGCTGGGGACAGGGATCTATGGCTACACCTTC. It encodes CASSLALGTGIYGYTF.

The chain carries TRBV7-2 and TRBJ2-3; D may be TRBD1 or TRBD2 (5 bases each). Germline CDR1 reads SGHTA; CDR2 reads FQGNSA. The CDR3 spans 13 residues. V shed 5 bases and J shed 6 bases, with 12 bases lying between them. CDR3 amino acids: CASSPGRQDTQYF. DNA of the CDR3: TGTGCCAGCAGCCCGGGACGCCAGGATACGCAGTATTTT. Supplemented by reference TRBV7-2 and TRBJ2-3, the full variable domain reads GAGVSQSPSNKVTEKGKDVELRCDPISGHTALYWYRQSLGQGLEFLIYFQGNSAPDKSGLPSDRFSAERTGGSVSTLTIQRTQQEDSAVYLCASSPGRQDTQYFGPGTRLTVL.

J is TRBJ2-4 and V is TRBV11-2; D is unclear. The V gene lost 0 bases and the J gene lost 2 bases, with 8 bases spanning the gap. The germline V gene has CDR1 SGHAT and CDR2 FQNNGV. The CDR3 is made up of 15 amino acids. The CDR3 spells CASSLDSQPKNIQYF. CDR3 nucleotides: TGTGCCAGCAGCTTAGACTCCCAGCCCAAAAACATTCAGTACTTC.

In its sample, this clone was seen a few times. This CDR3 reads CASSLDTGGSRAKNIQYF. The CDR3, as DNA: TGTGCCAGCAGTTTAGATACAGGGGGTAGCCGGGCCAAAAACATTCAGTACTTC. The rearrangement uses TRBV28 and TRBJ2-4, with 8 positions matching TRBD1. CDR1 MDHEN and CDR2 SYDVKM come from the germline V gene. V lost 2 bases to trimming and J lost 1 base; unmatched junction nucleotides: 10. This CDR3 has 18 residues.

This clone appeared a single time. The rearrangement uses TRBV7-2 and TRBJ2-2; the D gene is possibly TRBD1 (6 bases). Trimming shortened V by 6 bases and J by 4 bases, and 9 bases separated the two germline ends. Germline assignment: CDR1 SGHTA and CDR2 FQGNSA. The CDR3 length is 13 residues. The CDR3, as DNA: TGTGCCAGCAGACAGGGACGCACCGGGGAGCTGTTTTTT. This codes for CASRQGRTGELFF.

CDR3 nucleotides: TGCGCCAGCAGCTCTAGCGGGAGAGAGACCCAGTACTTC. Protein sequence: CASSSSGRETQYF. The V gene is TRBV5-1, the J gene TRBJ2-5; 10 nucleotides align to TRBD2. The germline V gene encodes CDR1 SGHRS and CDR2 YFSETQ. With V trimmed by 3 bases and J by 4 bases, 0 bases remained unmatched. The CDR3 loop spans 13 amino acids.

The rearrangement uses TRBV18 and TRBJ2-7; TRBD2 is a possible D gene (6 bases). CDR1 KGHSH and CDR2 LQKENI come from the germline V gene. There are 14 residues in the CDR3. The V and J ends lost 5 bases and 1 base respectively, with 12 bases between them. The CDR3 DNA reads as TGTGCCAGCTCATTCCTCGGACTATCCTACGAGCAGTACTTC. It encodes CASSFLGLSYEQYF. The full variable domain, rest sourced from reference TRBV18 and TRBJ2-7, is NAGVMQNPRHLVRRRGQEARLRCSPMKGHSHVYWYRQLPEEGLKFMVYLQKENIIDESGMPKERFSAEFPKEGPSILRIQQVVRGDSAAYFCASSFLGLSYEQYFGPGTRLTVT.

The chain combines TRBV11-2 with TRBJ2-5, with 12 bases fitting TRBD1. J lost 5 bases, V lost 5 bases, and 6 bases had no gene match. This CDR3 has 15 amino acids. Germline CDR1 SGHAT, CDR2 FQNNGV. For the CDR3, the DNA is TGTGCCAGCAGCGCCGGGACAGGGGGCCGGGAGACCCAGTACTTC. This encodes CASSAGTGGRETQYF. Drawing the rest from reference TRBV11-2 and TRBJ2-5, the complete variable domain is EAGVAQSPRYKIIEKRQSVAFWCNPISGHATLYWYQQILGQGPKLLIQFQNNGVVDDSQLPKDRFSAERLKGVDSTLKIQPAKLEDSAVYLCASSAGTGGRETQYFGPGTRLLVL.

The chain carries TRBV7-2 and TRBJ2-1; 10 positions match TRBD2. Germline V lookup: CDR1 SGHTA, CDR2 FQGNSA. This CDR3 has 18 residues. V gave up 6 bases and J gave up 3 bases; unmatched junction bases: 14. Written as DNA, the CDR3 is TGTGCCAGCAGTTCTCATATTCCGGGACTAGCGAGCTACAATGAGCAGTTCTTC. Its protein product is CASSSHIPGLASYNEQFF. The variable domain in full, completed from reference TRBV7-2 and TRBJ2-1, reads GAGVSQSPSNKVTEKGKDVELRCDPISGHTALYWYRQSLGQGLEFLIYFQGNSAPDKSGLPSDRFSAERTGGSVSTLTIQRTQQEDSAVYLCASSSHIPGLASYNEQFFGPGTRLTVL.

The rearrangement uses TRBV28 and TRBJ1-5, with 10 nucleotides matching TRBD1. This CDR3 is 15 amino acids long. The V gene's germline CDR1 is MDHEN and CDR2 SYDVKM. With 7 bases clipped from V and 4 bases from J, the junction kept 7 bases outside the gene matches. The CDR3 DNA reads TGTGCCAGCACCGGACAGGGGGGAGTTAATCAGCCCCAGCATTTT. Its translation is CASTGQGGVNQPQHF.

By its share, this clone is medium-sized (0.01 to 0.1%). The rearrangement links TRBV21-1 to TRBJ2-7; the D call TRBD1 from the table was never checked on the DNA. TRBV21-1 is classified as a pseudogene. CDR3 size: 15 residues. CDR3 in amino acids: CASTLDRGHTYEQYF. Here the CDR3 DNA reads TGTGCCAGCACCTTAGACAGGGGGCATACCTACGAGCAGTACTTC.

The CDR3: CARKSRGASQAFF. In nucleotides, the CDR3 is TGTGCGCGAAAAAGCAGGGGCGCATCCCAAGCTTTCTTT. The chain combines TRBV30 with TRBJ1-1, with D possibly being TRBD1 (6 bases). Germline loops: CDR1 GTSNPN, CDR2 SVGIG (reference sequence). The CDR3 runs 13 residues.

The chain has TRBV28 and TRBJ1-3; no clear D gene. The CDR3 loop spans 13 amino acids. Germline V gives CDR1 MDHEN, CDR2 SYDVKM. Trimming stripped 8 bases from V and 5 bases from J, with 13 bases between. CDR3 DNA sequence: TGTGCCAGCGCTAGAAACCAGCGAAACACCATATATTTT. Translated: CASARNQRNTIYF.

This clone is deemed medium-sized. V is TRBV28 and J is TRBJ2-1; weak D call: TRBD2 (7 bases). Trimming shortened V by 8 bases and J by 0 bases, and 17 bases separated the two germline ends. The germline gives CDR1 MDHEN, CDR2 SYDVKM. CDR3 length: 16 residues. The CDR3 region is CASVGGGTSSYNEQFF. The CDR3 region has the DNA TGTGCCAGCGTTGGGGGGGGCACGAGCTCCTACAATGAGCAGTTCTTC.

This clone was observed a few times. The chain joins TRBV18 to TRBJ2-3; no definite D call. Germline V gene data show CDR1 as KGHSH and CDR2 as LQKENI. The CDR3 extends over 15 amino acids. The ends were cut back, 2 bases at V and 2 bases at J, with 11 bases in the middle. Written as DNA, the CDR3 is TGTGCCAGCTCACCAAGGGCAGCATACACAGATACGCAGTATTTT. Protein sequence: CASSPRAAYTDTQYF.

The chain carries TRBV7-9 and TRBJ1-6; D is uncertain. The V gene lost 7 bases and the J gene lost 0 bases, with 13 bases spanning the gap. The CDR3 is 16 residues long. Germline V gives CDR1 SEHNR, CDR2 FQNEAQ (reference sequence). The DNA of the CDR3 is TGTGCCAGCACTTCCCGGGGATCCTCCTATAATTCACCCCTCCACTTT. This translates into CASTSRGSSYNSPLHF. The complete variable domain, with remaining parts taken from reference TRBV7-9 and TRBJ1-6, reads DTGVSQNPRHKITKRGQNVTFRCDPISEHNRLYWYRQTLGQGPEFLTYFQNEAQLEKSRLLSDRFSAERPKGSFSTLEIQRTEQGDSAMYLCASTSRGSSYNSPLHFGNGTRLTVT.

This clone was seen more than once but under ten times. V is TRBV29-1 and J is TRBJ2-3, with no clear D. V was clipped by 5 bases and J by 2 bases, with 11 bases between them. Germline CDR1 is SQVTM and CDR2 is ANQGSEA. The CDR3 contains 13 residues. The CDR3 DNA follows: TGCAGCGTTCGAGGCAGGAACACAGATACGCAGTATTTT. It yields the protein CSVRGRNTDTQYF.

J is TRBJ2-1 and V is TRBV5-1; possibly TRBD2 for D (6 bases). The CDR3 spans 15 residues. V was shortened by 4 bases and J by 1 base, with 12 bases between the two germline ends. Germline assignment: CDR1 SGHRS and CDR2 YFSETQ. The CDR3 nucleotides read TGCGCCAGCAGCCCGGCCGGGACTTCCTACAATGAGCAGTTCTTC. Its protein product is CASSPAGTSYNEQFF.

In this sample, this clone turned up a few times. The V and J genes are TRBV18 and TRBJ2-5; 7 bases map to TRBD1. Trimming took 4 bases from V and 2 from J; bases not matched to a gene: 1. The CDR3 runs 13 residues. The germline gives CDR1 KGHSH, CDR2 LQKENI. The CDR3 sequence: CASSLGQQETQYF. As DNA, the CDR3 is TGTGCCAGCTCACTGGGACAGCAAGAGACCCAGTACTTC.

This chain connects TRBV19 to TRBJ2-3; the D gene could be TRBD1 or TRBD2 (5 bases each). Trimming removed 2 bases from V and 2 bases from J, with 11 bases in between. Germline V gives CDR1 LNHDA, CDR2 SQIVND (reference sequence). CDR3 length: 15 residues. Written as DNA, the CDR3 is TGTGCCAGTAGTATATCAGGGAGAGTCACAGATACGCAGTATTTT. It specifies CASSISGRVTDTQYF.

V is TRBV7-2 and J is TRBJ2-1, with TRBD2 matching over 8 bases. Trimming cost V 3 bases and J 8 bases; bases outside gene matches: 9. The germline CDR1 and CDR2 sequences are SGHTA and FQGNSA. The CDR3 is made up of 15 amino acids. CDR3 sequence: CASSFVGTRGDEQFF. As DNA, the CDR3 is TGTGCCAGCAGCTTCGTGGGGACTAGAGGCGATGAGCAGTTCTTC.

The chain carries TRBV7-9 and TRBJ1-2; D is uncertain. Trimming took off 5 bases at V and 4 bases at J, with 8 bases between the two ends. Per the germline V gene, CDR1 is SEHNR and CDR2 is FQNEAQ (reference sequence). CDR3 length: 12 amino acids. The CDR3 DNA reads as TGTGCCAGCAGCCCGGACGGCTATGGCTACACCTTC. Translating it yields CASSPDGYGYTF.

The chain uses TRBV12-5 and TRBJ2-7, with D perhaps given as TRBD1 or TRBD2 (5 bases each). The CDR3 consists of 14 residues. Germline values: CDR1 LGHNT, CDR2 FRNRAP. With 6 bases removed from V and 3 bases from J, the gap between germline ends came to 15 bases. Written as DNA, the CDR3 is TGTGCTAGTGGAGACCCCGGGACCGACTACGAGCAGTACTTC. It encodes CASGDPGTDYEQYF.